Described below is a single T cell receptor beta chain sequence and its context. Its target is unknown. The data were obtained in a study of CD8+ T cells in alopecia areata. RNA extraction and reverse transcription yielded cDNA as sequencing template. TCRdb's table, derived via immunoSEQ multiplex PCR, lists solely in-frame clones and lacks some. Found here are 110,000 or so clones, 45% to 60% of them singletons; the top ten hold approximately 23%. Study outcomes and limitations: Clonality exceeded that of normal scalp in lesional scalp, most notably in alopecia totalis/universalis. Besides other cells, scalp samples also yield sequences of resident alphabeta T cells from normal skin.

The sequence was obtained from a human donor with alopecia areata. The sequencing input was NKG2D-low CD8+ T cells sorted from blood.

CDR3 sequence (DNA): TGCGCCAGCAGCTTGGAGGGTCACAGGGCAAACACTGAAGCTTTCTTT. As protein: CASSLEGHRANTEAFF. This chain connects TRBV5-1 to TRBJ1-1, with D maybe TRBD1 (6 bases). V was pared by 0 bases and J by 2 bases, with 14 bases between. Germline V CDR1 and CDR2: SGHRS, YFSETQ. This CDR3 comprises 16 residues.